A single sample is the source of the 10 T cell receptor beta chains below, sequenced in a study of T cell repertoires in cytomegalovirus infection. MiXCR was run by TCRdb on the reads, yielding one entry per CDR3 protein. This table has fewer than 550,000 distinct CDR3 sequences, more than 25% appearing once. The sample was PBMCs. These TCRs come from a human donor in good health (CMV status not recorded). Some clones in this sample may be carry-over from other donors' samples.

This clonotype was picked up one time. The rearrangement links TRBV12-3 or TRBV12-4 to TRBJ2-5; D is possibly TRBD2 (6 bases). V was pared by 6 bases and J by 1 base, with 18 bases between. CDR3 length equals 16 residues. The CDR3 here is CASSPGTHKPQETQYF. The CDR3 nucleotides are TGTGCCAGCAGCCCAGGGACTCATAAACCCCAAGAGACCCAGTACTTC.

This clonotype was detected only a few times. This chain connects TRBV28 to TRBJ2-5, with a possible D match to TRBD2 (6 bases). The CDR3 loop spans 15 amino acids. Germline lookup yields CDR1 MDHEN and CDR2 SYDVKM. Deletions cut 1 base from V and 2 bases from J, with 11 bases between. CDR3 bases: TGTGCCAGCAGTTTATATTTCGGGAGTCAAGAGACCCAGTACTTC. Its translation is CASSLYFGSQETQYF.

The table lists this clonotype with a few counts. This chain links TRBV23-1 with TRBJ2-6, with TRBD1 matching 7 bases. TRBV23-1 is labeled an ORF, and its function is uncertain. The CDR3 contains 16 residues. V shed 3 bases, J shed 2 bases, and the junction held 4 bases outside the gene matches. Here the CDR3 reads CASSHCDRAGANVLTF. The CDR3 DNA follows: TGCGCCAGCAGTCACTGCGACAGGGCTGGGGCCAACGTCCTGACTTTC.

The J gene is TRBJ2-1, the V gene TRBV27; D remains ambiguous. The CDR3 runs 11 residues. Deletions cut 7 bases from V and 10 bases from J, with 11 bases between. Per germline, CDR1 MNHEY and CDR2 SMNVEV (reference sequence). CDR3 amino acids: CASILKVEQFF. Written as DNA, the CDR3 is TGTGCCAGCATCCTAAAGGTGGAGCAGTTCTTC.

This chain connects TRBV19 to TRBJ2-1, with D possibly TRBD1 on 8 matching bases. CDR3 length: 14 amino acids. Trimming cost V 2 bases and J 8 bases, with 13 bases left between them. CDR1 and CDR2 from the germline V gene are LNHDA and SQIVND (reference sequence). This chain's CDR3 is CASSINRGGHEQFF. As DNA, the CDR3 is TGTGCCAGTAGTATAAACAGGGGGGGGCATGAGCAGTTCTTC.

This rearrangement joins TRBV6-1 to TRBJ2-3; D uncertain. The CDR3 consists of 16 residues. V was shortened by 7 bases and J by 0 bases, with 17 bases between the two germline ends. CDR1 is MNHNS, CDR2 SASEGT, per germline. CDR3 in DNA: TGTGCCAGCACCAAAGAGTATTCCGGGAGCACAGATACGCAGTATTTT. As protein: CASTKEYSGSTDTQYF.

This clonotype was detected only a few times. The chain carries TRBV7-9 and TRBJ2-1, with 9 bases lining up with TRBD2. Germline values: CDR1 SEHNR, CDR2 FQNEAQ (reference sequence). V shed 1 base, J shed 7 bases, and the junction held 11 bases outside the gene matches. This CDR3 has 17 amino acids. CDR3 nucleotides: TGTGCCAGCAGCTTAGTGCACGGTGGCGGGAGGGCAAATGAGCAGTTCTTC. Its translation is CASSLVHGGGRANEQFF.

This rearrangement joins TRBV19 to TRBJ2-7; perhaps TRBD1 as D (6 bases). CDR3 length: 13 amino acids. V shed 5 bases and J shed 6 bases, with 14 bases lying between them. The germline V gene has CDR1 LNHDA and CDR2 SQIVND (reference sequence). Here the CDR3 DNA reads TGTGCCAGTAGTGCCACCGGGACACCCGAGCAGTACGTC. This gives the protein CASSATGTPEQYV.

This clonotype showed up many times. The chain joins TRBV7-2 to TRBJ1-6, with TRBD1 matching 8 bases. In germline, CDR1 is SGHTA, CDR2 FQGNSA. The CDR3 consists of 16 residues. The V segment lost 5 bases and the J segment 2 bases; nucleotides outside the gene matches: 5. CDR3 sequence: CASSDNRGAYNSPLHF. The CDR3 DNA reads as TGTGCCAGCAGCGACAACAGGGGGGCCTATAATTCACCCCTCCACTTT.

In this sample, this clonotype turned up a few times. The gene calls are TRBV7-9 and TRBJ2-1; 8 bases agree with TRBD2. CDR1 SEHNR and CDR2 FQNEAQ come from the germline V gene (reference sequence). V lost 10 bases and J lost 2; bases outside the gene matches: 13. CDR3 size: 16 residues. This CDR3 is CAIRNLEREPYNEQFF. CDR3 nucleotides: TGTGCCATCAGGAACTTAGAGCGGGAGCCCTACAATGAGCAGTTCTTC.